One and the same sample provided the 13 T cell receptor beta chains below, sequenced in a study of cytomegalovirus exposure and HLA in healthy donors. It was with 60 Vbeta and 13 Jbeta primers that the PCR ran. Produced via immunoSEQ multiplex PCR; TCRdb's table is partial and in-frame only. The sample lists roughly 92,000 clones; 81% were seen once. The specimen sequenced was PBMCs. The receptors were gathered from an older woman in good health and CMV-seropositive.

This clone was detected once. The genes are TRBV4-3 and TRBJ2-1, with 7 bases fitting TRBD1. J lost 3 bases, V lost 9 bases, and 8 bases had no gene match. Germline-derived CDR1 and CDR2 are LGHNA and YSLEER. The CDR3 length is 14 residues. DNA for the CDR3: TGCGCCAGTAGCAAAGCAGGGGGCTACAATGAGCAGTTCTTC. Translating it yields CASSKAGGYNEQFF.

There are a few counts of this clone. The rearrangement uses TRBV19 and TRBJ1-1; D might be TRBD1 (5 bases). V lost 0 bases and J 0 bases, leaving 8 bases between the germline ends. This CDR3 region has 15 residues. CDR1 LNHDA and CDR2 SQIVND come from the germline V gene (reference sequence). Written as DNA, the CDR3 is TGTGCCAGTAGTATAGATCAGGGATTGAACACTGAAGCTTTCTTT. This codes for CASSIDQGLNTEAFF.

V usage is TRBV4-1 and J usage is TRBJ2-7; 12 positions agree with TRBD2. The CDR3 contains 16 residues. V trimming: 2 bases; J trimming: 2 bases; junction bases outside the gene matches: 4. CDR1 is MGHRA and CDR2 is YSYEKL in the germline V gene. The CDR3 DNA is TGCGCCAGCAGCCAATCTAGCGGGAGGGGGACCTACGAGCAGTACTTC. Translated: CASSQSSGRGTYEQYF.

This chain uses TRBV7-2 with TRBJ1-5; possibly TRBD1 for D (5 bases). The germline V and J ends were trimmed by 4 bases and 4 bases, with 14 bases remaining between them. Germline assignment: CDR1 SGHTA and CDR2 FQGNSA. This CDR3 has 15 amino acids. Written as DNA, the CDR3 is TGTGCCAGCAGCTACGGCGGGGCGGGGAATCAGCCCCAGCATTTT. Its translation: CASSYGGAGNQPQHF. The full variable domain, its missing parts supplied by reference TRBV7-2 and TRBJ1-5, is GAGVSQSPSNKVTEKGKDVELRCDPISGHTALYWYRQSLGQGLEFLIYFQGNSAPDKSGLPSDRFSAERTGGSVSTLTIQRTQQEDSAVYLCASSYGGAGNQPQHFGDGTRLSIL.

CDR3 DNA sequence: TGTGCCAGCAGCTTAGGACCCGGGGGCTCCTACGAGCAGTACTTC. Its translation: CASSLGPGGSYEQYF. V gene TRBV7-2 combines with J gene TRBJ2-7; maybe TRBD2 (6 bases). The CDR3 length is 15 residues. Trimming shortened V by 1 base and J by 0 bases, and 10 bases separated the two germline ends. The germline V gene has CDR1 SGHTA and CDR2 FQGNSA. Complete variable domain (other parts from reference TRBV7-2 and TRBJ2-7): GAGVSQSPSNKVTEKGKDVELRCDPISGHTALYWYRQSLGQGLEFLIYFQGNSAPDKSGLPSDRFSAERTGGSVSTLTIQRTQQEDSAVYLCASSLGPGGSYEQYFGPGTRLTVT.

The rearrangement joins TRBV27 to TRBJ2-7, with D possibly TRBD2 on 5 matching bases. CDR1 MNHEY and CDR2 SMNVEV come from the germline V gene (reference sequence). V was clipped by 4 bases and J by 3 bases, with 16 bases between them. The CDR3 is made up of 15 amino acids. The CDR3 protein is CASSSLSGSVYEQYF. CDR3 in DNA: TGTGCCAGCAGTTCCCTTAGTGGTAGCGTCTACGAGCAGTACTTC.

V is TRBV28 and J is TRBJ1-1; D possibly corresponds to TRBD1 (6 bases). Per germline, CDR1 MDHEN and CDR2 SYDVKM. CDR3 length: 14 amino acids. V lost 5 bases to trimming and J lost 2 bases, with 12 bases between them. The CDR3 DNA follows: TGTGCCAGCAGTCCGGGGGGCTTTAACACTGAAGCTTTCTTT. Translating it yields CASSPGGFNTEAFF.

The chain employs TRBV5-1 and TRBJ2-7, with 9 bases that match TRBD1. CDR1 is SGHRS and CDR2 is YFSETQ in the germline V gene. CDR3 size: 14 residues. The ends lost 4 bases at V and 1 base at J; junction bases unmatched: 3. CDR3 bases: TGCGCCAGCAGCCGGGACAGGGCTTCCTACGAGCAGTACTTC. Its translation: CASSRDRASYEQYF. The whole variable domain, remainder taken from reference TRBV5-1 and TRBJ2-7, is KAGVTQTPRYLIKTRGQQVTLSCSPISGHRSVSWYQQTPGQGLQFLFEYFSETQRNKGNFPGRFSGRQFSNSRSEMNVSTLELGDSALYLCASSRDRASYEQYFGPGTRLTVT.

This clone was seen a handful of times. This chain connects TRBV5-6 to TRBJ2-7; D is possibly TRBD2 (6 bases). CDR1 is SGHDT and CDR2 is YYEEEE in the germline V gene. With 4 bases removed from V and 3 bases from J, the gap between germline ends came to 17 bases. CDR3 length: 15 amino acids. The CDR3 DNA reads TGTGCCAGCAGCCCGCTAACTAGCATAAACTACGAGCAGTACTTC. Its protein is CASSPLTSINYEQYF.

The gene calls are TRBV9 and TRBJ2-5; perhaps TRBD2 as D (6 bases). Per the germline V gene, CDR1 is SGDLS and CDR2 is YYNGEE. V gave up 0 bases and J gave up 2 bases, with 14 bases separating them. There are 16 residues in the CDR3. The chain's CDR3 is CASSVVGGRNQETQYF. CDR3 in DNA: TGTGCCAGCAGCGTAGTAGGAGGGAGGAATCAAGAGACCCAGTACTTC.

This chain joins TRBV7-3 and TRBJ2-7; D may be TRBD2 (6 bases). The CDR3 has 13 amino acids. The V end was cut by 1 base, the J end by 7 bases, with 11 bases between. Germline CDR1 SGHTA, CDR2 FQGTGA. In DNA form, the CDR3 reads TGTGCCAGCAGCTTAAAAGGGGCGGGGGAGCAGTACTTC. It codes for CASSLKGAGEQYF. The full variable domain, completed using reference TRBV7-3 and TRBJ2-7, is GAGVSQTPSNKVTEKGKYVELRCDPISGHTALYWYRQSLGQGPEFLIYFQGTGAADDSGLPNDRFFAVRPEGSVSTLKIQRTERGDSAVYLCASSLKGAGEQYFGPGTRLTVT.

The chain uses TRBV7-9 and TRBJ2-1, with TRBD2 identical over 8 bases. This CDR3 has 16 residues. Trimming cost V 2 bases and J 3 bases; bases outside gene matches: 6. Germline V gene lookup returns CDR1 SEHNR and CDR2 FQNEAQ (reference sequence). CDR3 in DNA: TGTGCCAGCAGCTTAAGAACACTAGCGGTCTACAATGAGCAGTTCTTC. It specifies CASSLRTLAVYNEQFF.

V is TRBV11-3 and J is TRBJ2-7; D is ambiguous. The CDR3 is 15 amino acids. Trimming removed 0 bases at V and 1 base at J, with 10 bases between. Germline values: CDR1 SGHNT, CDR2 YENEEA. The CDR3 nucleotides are TGTGCCAGCAGCTTAGATTTAGGCGGATCCTACGAGCAGTACTTC. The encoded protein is CASSLDLGGSYEQYF. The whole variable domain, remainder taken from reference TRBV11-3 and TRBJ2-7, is EAGVVQSPRYKIIEKKQPVAFWCNPISGHNTLYWYLQNLGQGPELLIRYENEEAVDDSQLPKDRFSAERLKGVDSTLKIQPAELGDSAVYLCASSLDLGGSYEQYFGPGTRLTVT.